Each of the 14 T cell receptor beta chains below was sequenced from the same sample in a study of beta chain features in type 1 diabetes. Since all of the isolated RNA was reverse transcribed, expressed TCRB transcripts were what got sequenced. Some clones are missing from TCRdb's copy, which holds only in-frame ones; the method was immunoSEQ multiplex PCR. The sample lists hundreds of thousands of clones; 12% to 15% were seen once. The material sequenced was central memory CD4+ T cells from blood. All receptors come from a man aged 30 to 39 in good health.

The chain uses TRBV18 and TRBJ2-3; maybe TRBD1 (6 bases). Trimming left V 3 bases short and J 4 bases short, with 14 bases between. Germline V gene data show CDR1 as KGHSH and CDR2 as LQKENI. The CDR3 runs 15 residues. The DNA of the CDR3 is TGTGCCAGCTCACCCCAACAGGGTTTCGCAGATACGCAGTATTTT. As protein: CASSPQQGFADTQYF.

This clone has ten or more counts. The rearrangement joins TRBV11-2 to TRBJ1-3; TRBD1 might be the D (5 bases). V lost 5 bases and J lost 7, with 15 bases in between. Germline CDR1 is SGHAT and CDR2 is FQNNGV. The CDR3 runs 14 residues. The CDR3 loop is CASSQTGIGNTIYF. The CDR3, as DNA: TGTGCCAGCAGCCAAACAGGAATCGGGAACACCATATATTTT.

The rearrangement joins TRBV4-3 to TRBJ1-1; no firm D call. Trimming pared 3 bases from V and 3 bases from J, leaving 17 bases between. This CDR3 contains 16 residues. Germline V gene lookup returns CDR1 LGHNA and CDR2 YSLEER. CDR3: CASSQSRRDLDTEAFF. Here the CDR3 DNA reads TGCGCCAGCAGCCAGAGTCGCCGGGATTTGGACACTGAAGCTTTCTTT.

This clone was detected ten times or more. The chain couples TRBV7-9 to TRBJ1-2; no clear D gene. The V gene's germline CDR1 is SEHNR and CDR2 FQNEAQ (reference sequence). With 5 bases removed from V and 7 bases from J, the gap between germline ends came to 11 bases. This CDR3 contains 12 residues. The CDR3 reads CASSPEKGGYTF. DNA for the CDR3: TGTGCCAGCAGCCCCGAGAAGGGTGGCTACACCTTC.

This chain's CDR3 is CASSPRISESSGANVLTF. As DNA, the CDR3 is TGTGCCAGCTCACCAAGGATTAGCGAAAGTTCTGGGGCCAACGTCCTGACTTTC. The chain employs TRBV18 and TRBJ2-6, with a possible D match to TRBD2 (5 bases). This CDR3 spans 18 amino acids. Germline V gene lookup returns CDR1 KGHSH and CDR2 LQKENI. Between the trimmed V and J ends, which lost 2 bases and 1 base, there was a span of 15 bases.

This clone was detected a few times. This chain links TRBV7-3 with TRBJ2-5; D is possibly TRBD2 (6 bases). In germline, CDR1 is SGHTA, CDR2 FQGTGA. CDR3 length: 13 residues. Trimming took 5 bases from V and 13 from J, leaving 20 bases between them. CDR3 bases: TGTGCCAGCAGCCCCACCCGGAGGGACCCGTCGTACTTC. Translating it yields CASSPTRRDPSYF. The full variable domain, completed using reference TRBV7-3 and TRBJ2-5, is GAGVSQTPSNKVTEKGKYVELRCDPISGHTALYWYRQSLGQGPEFLIYFQGTGAADDSGLPNDRFFAVRPEGSVSTLKIQRTERGDSAVYLCASSPTRRDPSYFGPGTRLLVL.

The sample holds a few counts of this clone. The CDR3 sequence: CASSLEGTGAYGYTF. The CDR3 nucleotides are TGCGCCAGCAGCTTGGAGGGGACAGGGGCATATGGCTACACCTTC. The chain joins TRBV5-1 to TRBJ1-2; 10 positions agree with TRBD1. The V gene's germline CDR1 is SGHRS and CDR2 YFSETQ. This CDR3 has 15 residues. Trimming took 0 bases from V and 5 from J; bases not matched to a gene: 4.

This clone was observed a few times. V gene TRBV30 combines with J gene TRBJ2-2, with TRBD2 matching over 9 bases. The V gene's germline CDR1 is GTSNPN and CDR2 SVGIG (reference sequence). The CDR3 contains 15 residues. The junction had 4 bases not matched to a gene; V was cut back by 1 base and J by 4 bases. CDR3 coding DNA: TGTGCCTGGAGTGGGGCTAGCGGGGTCACCGGGGAGCTGTTTTTT. As protein: CAWSGASGVTGELFF. Complete variable domain (other parts from reference TRBV30 and TRBJ2-2): SQTIHQWPATLVQPVGSPLSLECTVEGTSNPNLYWYRQAAGRGLQLLFYSVGIGQISSEVPQNLSASRPQDRQFILSSKKLLLSDSGFYLCAWSGASGVTGELFFGEGSRLTVL.

The CDR3, as DNA: TGCGCCAGCGGACAGGGAGACTATGGCTACACCTTC. This gives the protein CASGQGDYGYTF. This sequence joins TRBV5-1 and TRBJ1-2; 8 bases match TRBD1. The CDR3 is 12 residues long. Trimming took 7 bases from V and 3 from J; bases not matched to a gene: 2. The germline V gene encodes CDR1 SGHRS and CDR2 YFSETQ. The full variable domain, its missing parts supplied by reference TRBV5-1 and TRBJ1-2, is KAGVTQTPRYLIKTRGQQVTLSCSPISGHRSVSWYQQTPGQGLQFLFEYFSETQRNKGNFPGRFSGRQFSNSRSEMNVSTLELGDSALYLCASGQGDYGYTFGSGTRLTVV.

This clone was picked up a small number of times. Other DNA sequences in the sample encode the same CDR3. The chain links TRBV7-2 to TRBJ1-2; 7 nucleotides line up with TRBD1. This CDR3 comprises 13 residues. In germline, CDR1 is SGHTA, CDR2 FQGNSA. Trimming at V came to 1 base and at J to 5 bases, leaving 1 base not matched to a gene. CDR3 bases: TGTGCCAGCAGCTTAGGACAGGGTTATGGCTACACCTTC. Its translation: CASSLGQGYGYTF.

This clone occurred many times. The rearrangement joins TRBV13 to TRBJ2-2; D gene ambiguous. Trimming took 0 bases from V and 0 from J, leaving 5 bases between them. This CDR3 contains 15 residues. Germline V gene lookup returns CDR1 PRHDT and CDR2 FYEKMQ (reference sequence). The CDR3 here is CASSLGPANTGELFF. In nucleotides, the CDR3 is TGTGCCAGCAGCTTAGGACCCGCGAACACCGGGGAGCTGTTTTTT.

The V and J genes are TRBV11-2 and TRBJ1-6; D not certain. Deletions cut 1 base from V and 7 bases from J, with 5 bases between. Germline assignment: CDR1 SGHAT and CDR2 FQNNGV. The CDR3 length is 13 residues. CDR3 nucleotide sequence: TGTGCCAGCAGCTTAGGGGTCAATTCACCCCTCCACTTT. Protein: CASSLGVNSPLHF. Together with reference TRBV11-2 and TRBJ1-6, the CDR3 gives the full variable domain: EAGVAQSPRYKIIEKRQSVAFWCNPISGHATLYWYQQILGQGPKLLIQFQNNGVVDDSQLPKDRFSAERLKGVDSTLKIQPAKLEDSAVYLCASSLGVNSPLHFGNGTRLTVT.

This clone came up a few times. The rearrangement joins TRBV6-6 to TRBJ2-7, with D possibly matching TRBD2 (7 bases). This CDR3 has 14 amino acids. Germline V gene data show CDR1 as MNHNY and CDR2 as SVGAGI (reference sequence). V was cut by 8 bases and J by 3 bases, with 17 bases left in between. CDR3 bases: TGTGCCAGCGAACCCCGGGGGGCGTACTACGAGCAGTACTTC. This gives the protein CASEPRGAYYEQYF.

This clone came up many times. This chain joins TRBV5-4 and TRBJ2-4; 8 nucleotides align to TRBD2. Germline values: CDR1 SGHNT, CDR2 YYREEE (reference sequence). V was pared by 4 bases and J by 7 bases, with 7 bases of the junction left unmatched. The CDR3 is made up of 14 amino acids. DNA of the CDR3: TGTGCCAGCAGCCCGCGGGAGGCTAGGAACATTCAGTACTTC. Protein sequence: CASSPREARNIQYF.